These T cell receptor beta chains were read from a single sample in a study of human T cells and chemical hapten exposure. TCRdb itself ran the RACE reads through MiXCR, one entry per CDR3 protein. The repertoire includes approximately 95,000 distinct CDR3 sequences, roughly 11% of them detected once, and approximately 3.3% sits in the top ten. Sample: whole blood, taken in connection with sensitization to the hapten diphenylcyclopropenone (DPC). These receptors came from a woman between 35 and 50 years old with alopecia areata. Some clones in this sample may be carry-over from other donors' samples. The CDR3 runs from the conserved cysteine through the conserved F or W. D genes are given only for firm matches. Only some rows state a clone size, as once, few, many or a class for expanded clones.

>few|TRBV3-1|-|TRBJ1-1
TGTGCCAGCAACACCCGAGGGGGATCCAGTGAAGCTTTCTTT
CASNTRGGSSEAFF
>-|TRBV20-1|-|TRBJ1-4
TGCAGTGCCGTCAGCTCAGACCGAAAACTGTTTTTT
CSAVSSDRKLFF
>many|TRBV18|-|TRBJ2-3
TGTGCCAGCTCACCAGTTCGGCTTGGCCTTAGCACAGATACGCAGTATTTT
CASSPVRLGLSTDTQYF
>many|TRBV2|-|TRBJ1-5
TGTGCCAGCAGTGAACCCGGGGGTCTCGGCAATCAGCCCCAGCATTTT
CASSEPGGLGNQPQHF
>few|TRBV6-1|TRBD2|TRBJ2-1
TGTGCCAGCTGGGGGGGTCAATTTTACAATGAGCAGTTCTTC
CASWGGQFYNEQFF
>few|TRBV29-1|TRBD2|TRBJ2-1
TGCAGCGGGCTAGCGGGGGGGGAGACCTACAATGAGCAGTTCTTC
CSGLAGGETYNEQFF
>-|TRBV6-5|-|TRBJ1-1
TGTGCCAGCAGTTACTCAGTAGACGCCGGGGAAGCTTTCTTT
CASSYSVDAGEAFF
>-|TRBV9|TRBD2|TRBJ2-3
TGTGCCAGCAGCGTAAGGGTGACTAGCGAAATTGGTTACACAGATACGCAGTATTTT
CASSVRVTSEIGYTDTQYF
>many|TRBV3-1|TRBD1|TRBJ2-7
TGTGCCAGCAGCCAAGGGTGGAGACAGGGGTCCTACGAGCAGTACTTC
CASSQGWRQGSYEQYF
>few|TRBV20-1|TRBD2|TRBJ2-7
TGCAGTGCTAGTGACAGCGGGGGGGCCTGGTACGAGCAGTACTTC
CSASDSGGAWYEQYF
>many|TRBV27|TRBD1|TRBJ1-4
TGTGCCAGCAGTTGGACAGGGGTCGCGGAAAAACTGTTTTTT
CASSWTGVAEKLFF
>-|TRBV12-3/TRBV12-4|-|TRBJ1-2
TGTGCCAGCAGCCCCAACGTGGACGGCTACACCTTC
CASSPNVDGYTF
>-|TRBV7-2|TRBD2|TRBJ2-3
TGTGCCAGCAGCTTACGGCCGGGCCGGGGGCTAGCGGGGGCGCAGTATTTT
CASSLRPGRGLAGAQYF
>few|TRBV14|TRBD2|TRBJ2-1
TGTGCCAGCAGCCAGCGGCGGCAGGCGGGAGCACCCTACAATGAGCAGTTCTTC
CASSQRRQAGAPYNEQFF